One sample yielded the 5 T cell receptor beta chains listed below, sequenced in a study of blood T cell repertoires in COVID-19. TCRdb keeps only in-frame clones here, not all; method: immunoSEQ multiplex PCR. Here the sample spans fewer than 450,000 clones, 80% to 95% being singletons. The source material was PBMCs or T cells enriched from blood (not recorded which). Receptors were obtained from a man in his late teens or twenties who had recovered from COVID-19.

J is TRBJ2-1 and V is TRBV10-3; 9 bases agree with TRBD2. Germline CDR1 and CDR2: ENHRY and SYGVKD. With V trimmed by 6 bases and J by 10 bases, 10 bases remained unmatched. CDR3 size: 14 residues. CDR3 DNA sequence: TGTGCCATCAGCGACCCCGGGACTAGCAACGAGCAGTTCTTC. Its translation is CAISDPGTSNEQFF.

The chain joins TRBV30 to TRBJ1-4; no clear D. The germline V gene encodes CDR1 GTSNPN and CDR2 SVGIG (reference sequence). This CDR3 is built from 11 residues. V was clipped by 3 bases and J by 4 bases, with 3 bases between them. The CDR3 spells CAWSNNEKLFF. The CDR3 DNA follows: TGTGCCTGGAGCAATAATGAAAAACTGTTTTTT. The variable domain in full, completed from reference TRBV30 and TRBJ1-4, reads SQTIHQWPATLVQPVGSPLSLECTVEGTSNPNLYWYRQAAGRGLQLLFYSVGIGQISSEVPQNLSASRPQDRQFILSSKKLLLSDSGFYLCAWSNNEKLFFGSGTQLSVL.

The J gene is TRBJ1-1, the V gene TRBV7-9; perhaps TRBD1 as D (5 bases). Trimming left V 7 bases short and J 0 bases short, with 12 bases between. CDR1 and CDR2 (germline): SEHNR, FQNEAQ (reference sequence). The CDR3 is 14 amino acids. The CDR3 reads CASTIQAVNTEAFF. CDR3 nucleotide sequence: TGTGCCAGCACCATACAGGCTGTGAACACTGAAGCTTTCTTT.

The chain employs TRBV11-2 and TRBJ2-1, with 9 bases matching TRBD2. This CDR3 comprises 17 residues. Unmatched junction bases numbered 10, after V lost 5 bases and J lost 2 bases. Germline values: CDR1 SGHAT, CDR2 FQNNGV. The CDR3 loop reads CASSPRGSGSPYNEQFF. CDR3 nucleotide sequence: TGTGCCAGCAGCCCCCGTGGTAGCGGGAGCCCCTACAATGAGCAGTTCTTC.

This clone was detected only once. The chain has TRBV7-9 and TRBJ1-6; a possible D gene is TRBD1 (5 bases). The CDR3 loop spans 14 amino acids. V was clipped by 5 bases and J by 7 bases, with 12 bases between them. The germline gives CDR1 SEHNR, CDR2 FQNEAQ (reference sequence). CDR3 in amino acids: CASSPKGPNSPLHF. DNA for the CDR3: TGTGCCAGCAGCCCGAAGGGGCCGAATTCACCCCTCCACTTT.